This T cell receptor (beta chain) was observed in a study of cytotoxic CD8 clonotypes in ibrutinib-treated CLL (dated by TCRdb to the early 2020s). Looking at the study overall: The cohort was composed of about 10 relapsed/refractory and about 15 treatment-naive patients; IGHV unmutated status was identified in under 18 patients. Responses were partial in approximately 24 patients and complete in 2; after median approximately 69 months follow-up, roughly 15 stayed in remission and roughly twelve progressed. Samples at response were collected after a median of 12 months of treatment, with a range of roughly 6 to 40 months. An average of about 250,000 productive templates and 94,082 productive rearrangements was obtained per sample. Longitudinal samples were available for about 30% of the roughly 86 trial participants. Cryopreserved peripheral blood mononuclear cells were collected at three points: before therapy, at response, and at either sustained remission or disease progression.

The goal of deep resolution MiSeq sequencing was a depth between 1 in 1 million and 1 in 200,000 T cells, and coverage averaged 10x per clonotype. TCR beta libraries were generated with the immunoSEQ hsTCRB Kit. Per the original workflow: ImmunoSEQ Data Assistant and ImmunoSEQ Analyzer were used for data analysis, and V, D and J genes were assigned according to IMGT definitions. Clonality was computed as one minus normalized Shannon entropy of productive rearrangement frequencies, ranging from 0 to 1. Only overrepresented clonotypes making up at least 0.05% of the repertoire of each patient were included in the public clonotype analysis. About a dozen repertoires from age-matched healthy donors, obtained from immuneACCESS, served as clonality controls. The immuneACCESS repertoire file appears here via TCRdb, limited to in-frame rearrangements. These files lack a portion of the clones; in checked studies, under half of the deficit traces to unresolved V genes, and the cause of the others is not known. V and J calls and clone size come straight from that table; D and trimming were deduced from the DNA. The sample table records 6,000 to 8,500 clones; 65% to 80% of these occur just once. Of the sample, about 3.7% is held by the ten largest clones.

For TCR beta library preparation, about 2 micrograms of genomic DNA was extracted from cryopreserved PBMCs. Longitudinal blood samples from CLL patients receiving ibrutinib monotherapy were subjected to high-throughput TCR beta sequencing. The patients took part in an open-label, single-center phase 2 trial of ibrutinib monotherapy. The investigation overall reported the following: Public clonotypes were rare and either contracted or stayed stable during treatment, and the rise in clonality at ibrutinib response reflected the expansion of private clonotypes. At ibrutinib response clonality went up, during sustained remission it held steady, and at progression it dropped back toward baseline. Baseline clonality exceeded that of age-matched healthy donors and correlated strongly with circulating CD8+ T-cell counts. Sampling times were not matched between patients in sustained remission and patients whose disease was progressing, and lymph node repertoires were not examined.

Worth noting for this clone: The antigen this receptor binds is unknown. No base quality values were provided; no much bigger clone lies one nucleotide off.

Sequencing was performed on PBMCs, taken before ibrutinib treatment. The clonotype was recovered from a human donor with chronic lymphocytic leukemia.

The sequenced DNA is TGTGCCAGCAGCTTAAGGAGGGCGGGAGGTACAGATACGCAGTATTTT. The encoded protein is CASSLRRAGGTDTQYF. The chain employs TRBV7-2 and TRBJ2-3, with TRBD2 matching 8 junction bases. Its CDR3 holds 16 amino acids, cysteine through phenylalanine. Solely the CDR3 DNA is kept, with 48 bases framed from the first base. Trimming removed 2 bases from V and 3 bases from J; the gene matches leave 7 bases unexplained. Based on the germline V gene, the CDR1 and CDR2 sequences are SGHTA and FQGNSA.